This T cell receptor beta chain was documented in a study of blood T cells in healthy people across ages. With a J-beta primer mix and a sample-barcoded 5' primer, a second PCR ran about 7 to 11 cycles. In TCRdb, the 5' RACE reads were re-called with MiXCR into one record per CDR3 protein. The table has about 1.8 million distinct CDR3 sequences, about 50% seen once. On this clonotype itself: What it binds is unknown.

Study results and caveats: Estimated diversity, derived from one million T cells, was regarded as an underestimate.

The sequencing input was blood. The receptor was derived from a middle-aged woman in good health.

The CDR3 DNA reads TGTGCCAGCAGCTCGTACCTGGGTGAGCAGTTCTTC. Translation: CASSSYLGEQFF. The chain carries TRBV7-2 and TRBJ2-1; D is unresolved. V was pared by 4 bases and J by 9 bases, with 10 bases between. CDR1 and CDR2 (germline): SGHTA, FQGNSA. The CDR3 covers 12 residues.